This entry concerns a single T cell receptor (beta chain). The sample belongs to a study of blood T cell repertoires in COVID-19. This CDR3 comprises 12 residues. Germline assignment: CDR1 MNHEY and CDR2 SVGAGI. The V end lost 5 bases, the J end lost 7 bases, and 9 bases lay between the germline ends. Only in-frame clones appear in the TCRdb table, and some are missing; sequencing was by immunoSEQ multiplex PCR. Of about 140,000 clones listed, about 77% are singletons. The specimen was peripheral blood. The TCR comes from a woman aged 45-65 years with active or convalescent COVID-19. The rearrangement links TRBV6-5 to TRBJ2-1; D possibly corresponds to TRBD1 (6 bases). The CDR3 region has the DNA TGTGCCAGCAGTCGAACAGGGAATGAGCAGTTCTTC. Its protein is CASSRTGNEQFF.